This TCR beta chain was captured by sequencing in a study of blood T cell repertoires in COVID-19. Whole-study context: Sources were T cells, B-cell-depleted T cells, or PBMCs; the material itself was cDNA or gDNA.

V shed 3 bases, J shed 4 bases, and the junction held 5 bases outside the gene matches. The germline CDR1 and CDR2 sequences are SGHRS and YFSETQ. This CDR3 is 15 amino acids long. Participant ages covered about 18 to 90 years across some 25 US areas. Membership in each cohort depended on participant-reported clinical history. Here immunoSEQ multiplex PCR was the method, and the copy in TCRdb shows in-frame clones only, minus some. This sample yields around 480,000 clones, of which 75% to 90% are seen a single time; about 0.75% belongs to the top ten. This chain connects TRBV5-1 to TRBJ2-2, with 8 bases matching TRBD2. The source of this sequence is a woman between 18 and 30 years old who had recovered from COVID-19. The specimen sequenced was PBMCs or T cells enriched from blood (not recorded which). The CDR3 DNA reads TGCGCCAGCAGCTCCGGGGGGGGCGGCACCGGGGAGCTGTTTTTT. Translated: CASSSGGGGTGELFF. Combining the CDR3 with reference TRBV5-1 and TRBJ2-2 gives the whole variable domain KAGVTQTPRYLIKTRGQQVTLSCSPISGHRSVSWYQQTPGQGLQFLFEYFSETQRNKGNFPGRFSGRQFSNSRSEMNVSTLELGDSALYLCASSSGGGGTGELFFGEGSRLTVL.